This record concerns one TCR beta chain sequence. These data belong to a study of OX40 agonist ivuxolimab in advanced cancers. TCRdb's table, derived via immunoSEQ multiplex PCR, lists solely in-frame clones and lacks some. Of 50,000 to 75,000 clones listed, more than 85% are singletons. The length of the CDR3 is 14 residues. The ends lost 1 base at V and 2 bases at J; junction bases unmatched: 1. The V gene's germline CDR1 is SGHNT and CDR2 YENEEA. Here the sequenced sample was CD4+ or CD8+ T cells sorted from blood, taken in a trial of the OX40 agonist ivuxolimab. This chain joins TRBV11-3 and TRBJ2-5, with TRBD1 identical over 7 bases. The TCR was taken from an adult with an advanced solid tumor such as melanoma, head and neck, liver or kidney cancer. For the CDR3, the DNA is TGTGCCAGCAGCTTAGGGGACAGACAAGAGACCCAGTACTTC. Translating gives CASSLGDRQETQYF.